This T cell receptor beta chain derives from a study of blood T cell repertoires in COVID-19. Study at large: The United States, Italy and Spain were the sources of the acute and convalescent COVID-19 samples. Sources were T cells, B-cell-depleted T cells, or PBMCs; the material itself was cDNA or gDNA.

This clone was detected once. TCRdb's table, derived via immunoSEQ multiplex PCR, lists solely in-frame clones and lacks some. The repertoire holds approximately 210,000 clones, with approximately 87% as singletons. Trimming removed 3 bases from V and 0 bases from J; junction bases left unmatched: 11. The CDR3 runs 17 residues. Germline CDR1 and CDR2: GTSNPN and SVGIG (reference sequence). This clonotype was sampled from a woman aged 70 to 79 with active or convalescent COVID-19. V is TRBV30 and J is TRBJ1-3, with TRBD1 matching 7 bases. The sample taken for sequencing was peripheral blood. The CDR3, as DNA: TGTGCCTGGAGGGGACAGTCTAAGATAGCCTCTGGAAACACCATATATTTT. It translates to CAWRGQSKIASGNTIYF.